One TCR beta chain is described in this entry. As yet, its antigen is unknown. The sample belongs to a study of Ad26.COV2.S vaccination and SARS-CoV-2 variants. Study-level information: Participants got Ad26.COV2.S intramuscularly, once or twice 56 days apart. Study-wide results and caveats: Placebo recipients trailed vaccine recipients in spike-specific TCR breadth. People who got the vaccine or the placebo had similar non-spike TCR breadth.

The repertoire was sequenced with immunoSEQ multiplex PCR; TCRdb's copy has only in-frame clones and lacks some. The sample includes roughly 450,000 clones, roughly 90% of them seen just once. There are 14 residues in the CDR3. V lost 9 bases, J lost 5 bases, and 19 bases lay in between. Germline V lookup: CDR1 MDHEN, CDR2 SYDVKM. Treatment specified: 15 to 20 received Ad26.COV2.S at low or high dose, single or two shots; 5 received placebo; per-sample allocation not given. Material that was analyzed had been drawn on day 63 after the first vaccine or placebo injection. Based in Boston, the donor was an adult of 18-55 years.

The sequence was collected from a person between 18 and 65 years old who received the Ad26.COV2.S COVID-19 vaccine or a placebo. The chain carries TRBV28 and TRBJ1-1, with a weak D call TRBD1 (5 bases). Sequences were derived from peripheral blood, sampled in a trial of Ad26.COV2.S vaccine versus placebo. The CDR3 protein is CASQHGVKGTEAFF. In DNA, the CDR3 is TGTGCCAGTCAGCATGGGGTCAAGGGGACTGAAGCTTTCTTT.